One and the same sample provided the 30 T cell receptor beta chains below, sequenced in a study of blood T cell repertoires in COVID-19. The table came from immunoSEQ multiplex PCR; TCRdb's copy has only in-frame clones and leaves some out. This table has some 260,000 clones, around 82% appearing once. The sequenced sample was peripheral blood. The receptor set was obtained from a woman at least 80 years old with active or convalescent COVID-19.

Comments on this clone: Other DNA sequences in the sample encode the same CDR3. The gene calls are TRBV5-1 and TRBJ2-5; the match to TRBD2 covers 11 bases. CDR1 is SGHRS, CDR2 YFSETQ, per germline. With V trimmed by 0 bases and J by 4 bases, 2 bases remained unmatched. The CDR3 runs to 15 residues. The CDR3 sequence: CASSLGLAGGETQYF. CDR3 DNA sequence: TGCGCCAGCAGCTTGGGTCTAGCGGGAGGAGAGACCCAGTACTTC.

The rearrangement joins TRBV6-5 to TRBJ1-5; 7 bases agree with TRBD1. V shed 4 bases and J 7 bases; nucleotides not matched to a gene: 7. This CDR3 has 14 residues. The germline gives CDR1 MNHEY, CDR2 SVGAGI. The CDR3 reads CASSLGQARQPQHF. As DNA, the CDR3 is TGTGCCAGCAGTTTAGGACAGGCGAGGCAGCCCCAGCATTTT.

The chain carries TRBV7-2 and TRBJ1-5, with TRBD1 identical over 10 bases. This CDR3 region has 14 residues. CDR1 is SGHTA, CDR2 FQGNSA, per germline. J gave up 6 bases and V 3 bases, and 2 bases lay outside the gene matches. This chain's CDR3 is CASSLTGGGQPQHF. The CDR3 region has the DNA TGTGCCAGCAGCTTGACAGGGGGCGGTCAGCCCCAGCATTTT.

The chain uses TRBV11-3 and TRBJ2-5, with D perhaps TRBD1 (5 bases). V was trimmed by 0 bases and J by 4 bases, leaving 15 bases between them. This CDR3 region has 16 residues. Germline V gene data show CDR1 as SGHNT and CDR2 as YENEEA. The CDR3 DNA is TGTGCCAGCAGCTTAGAAACAAGGCAGGGTTTAGAGACCCAGTACTTC. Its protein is CASSLETRQGLETQYF.

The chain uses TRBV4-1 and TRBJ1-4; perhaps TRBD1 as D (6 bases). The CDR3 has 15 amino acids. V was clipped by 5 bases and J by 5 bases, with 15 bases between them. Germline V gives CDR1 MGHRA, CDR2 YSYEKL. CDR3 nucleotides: TGCGCCAGCAGCATCACAGGGTCTCGGAATGAAAAACTGTTTTTT. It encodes CASSITGSRNEKLFF.

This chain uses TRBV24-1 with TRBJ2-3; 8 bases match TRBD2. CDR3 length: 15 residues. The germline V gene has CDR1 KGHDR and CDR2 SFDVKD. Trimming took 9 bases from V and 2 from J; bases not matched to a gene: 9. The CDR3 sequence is CATQGRGGVTDTQYF. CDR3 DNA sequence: TGTGCCACCCAAGGACGGGGGGGAGTCACAGATACGCAGTATTTT.

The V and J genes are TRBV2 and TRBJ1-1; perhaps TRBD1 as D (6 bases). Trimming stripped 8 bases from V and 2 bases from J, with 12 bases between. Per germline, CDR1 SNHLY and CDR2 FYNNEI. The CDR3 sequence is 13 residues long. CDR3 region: CASLQGSNTEAFF. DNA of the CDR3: TGTGCCAGCTTACAGGGTTCTAACACTGAAGCTTTCTTT. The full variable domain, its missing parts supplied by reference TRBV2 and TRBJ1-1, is EPEVTQTPSHQVTQMGQEVILRCVPISNHLYFYWYRQILGQKVEFLVSFYNNEISEKSEIFDDQFSVERPDGSNFTLKIRSTKLEDSAMYFCASLQGSNTEAFFGQGTRLTVV.

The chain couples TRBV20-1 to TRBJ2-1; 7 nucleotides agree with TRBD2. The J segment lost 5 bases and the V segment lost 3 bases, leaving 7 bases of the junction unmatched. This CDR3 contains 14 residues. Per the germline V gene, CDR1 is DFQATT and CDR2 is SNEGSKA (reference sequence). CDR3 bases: TGCAGTGCTAGTGTTTCTAGCGGAAACAATGAGCAGTTCTTC. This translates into CSASVSSGNNEQFF.

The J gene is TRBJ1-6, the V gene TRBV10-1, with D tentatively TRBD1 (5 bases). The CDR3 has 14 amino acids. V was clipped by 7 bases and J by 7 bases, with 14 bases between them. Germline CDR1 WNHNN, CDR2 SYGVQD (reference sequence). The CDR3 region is CASNWQGKNSPLHF. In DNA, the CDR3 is TGCGCCAGCAACTGGCAGGGAAAGAATTCACCCCTCCACTTT.

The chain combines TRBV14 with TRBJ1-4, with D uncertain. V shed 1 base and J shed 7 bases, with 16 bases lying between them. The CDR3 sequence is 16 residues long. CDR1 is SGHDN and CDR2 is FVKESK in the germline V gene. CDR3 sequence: CASSQGLGLGGEKLFF. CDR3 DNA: TGTGCCAGCAGCCAAGGGCTGGGCCTGGGAGGTGAAAAACTGTTTTTT. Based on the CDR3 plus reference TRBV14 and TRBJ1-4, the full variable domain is EAGVTQFPSHSVIEKGQTVTLRCDPISGHDNLYWYRRVMGKEIKFLLHFVKESKQDESGMPNNRFLAERTGGTYSTLKVQPAELEDSGVYFCASSQGLGLGGEKLFFGSGTQLSVL.

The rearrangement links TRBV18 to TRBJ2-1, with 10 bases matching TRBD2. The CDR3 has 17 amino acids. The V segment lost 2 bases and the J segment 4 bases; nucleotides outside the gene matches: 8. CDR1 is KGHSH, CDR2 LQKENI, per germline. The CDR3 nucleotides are TGTGCCAGCTCACCAGGGGTCAGCGGGAGGGGTTACAATGAGCAGTTCTTC. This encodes CASSPGVSGRGYNEQFF.

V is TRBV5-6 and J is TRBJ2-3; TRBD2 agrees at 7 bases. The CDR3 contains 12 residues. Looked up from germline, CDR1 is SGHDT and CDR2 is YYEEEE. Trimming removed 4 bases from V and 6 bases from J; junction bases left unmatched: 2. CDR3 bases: TGTGCCAGCAGCCCCGGGGGGGATACGCAGTATTTT. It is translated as CASSPGGDTQYF.

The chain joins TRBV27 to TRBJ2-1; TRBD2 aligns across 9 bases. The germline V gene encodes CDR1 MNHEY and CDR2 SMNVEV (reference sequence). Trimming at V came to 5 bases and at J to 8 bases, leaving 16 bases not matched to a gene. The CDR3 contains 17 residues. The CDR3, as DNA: TGTGCCAGCAGTCCTCGGCGGGAGGGGCGCGTGGAGGATGAGCAGTTCTTC. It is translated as CASSPRREGRVEDEQFF.

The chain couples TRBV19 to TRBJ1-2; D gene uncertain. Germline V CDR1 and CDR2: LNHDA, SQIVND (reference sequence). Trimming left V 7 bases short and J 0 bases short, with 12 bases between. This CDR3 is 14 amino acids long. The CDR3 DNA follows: TGTGCCAGTACTGCCCTGGGCCCTAACTATGGCTACACCTTC. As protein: CASTALGPNYGYTF. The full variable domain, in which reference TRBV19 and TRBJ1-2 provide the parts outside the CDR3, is DGGITQSPKYLFRKEGQNVTLSCEQNLNHDAMYWYRQDPGQGLRLIYYSQIVNDFQKGDIAEGYSVSREKKESFPLTVTSAQKNPTAFYLCASTALGPNYGYTFGSGTRLTVV.

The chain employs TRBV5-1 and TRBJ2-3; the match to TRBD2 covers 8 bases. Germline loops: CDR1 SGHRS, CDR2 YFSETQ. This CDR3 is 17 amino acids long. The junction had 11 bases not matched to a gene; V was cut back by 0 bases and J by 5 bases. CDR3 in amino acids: CASSLVTGGAIVDTQYF. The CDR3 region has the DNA TGCGCCAGCAGCTTGGTAACCGGGGGGGCCATCGTAGATACGCAGTATTTT.

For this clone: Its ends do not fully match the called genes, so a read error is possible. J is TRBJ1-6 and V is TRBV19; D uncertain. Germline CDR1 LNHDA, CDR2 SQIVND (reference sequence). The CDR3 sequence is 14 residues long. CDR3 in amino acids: CASSTEGNNSPLHF. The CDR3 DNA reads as TGTGCCAGTAGCACGGAGGGTAATAACTCACCCCTCCACTTT.

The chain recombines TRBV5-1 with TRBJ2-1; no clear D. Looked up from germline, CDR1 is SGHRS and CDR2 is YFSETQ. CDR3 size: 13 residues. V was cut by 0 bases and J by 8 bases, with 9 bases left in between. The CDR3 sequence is CASSLAFIDEQFF. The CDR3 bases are TGCGCCAGCAGCTTGGCCTTCATAGATGAGCAGTTCTTC.

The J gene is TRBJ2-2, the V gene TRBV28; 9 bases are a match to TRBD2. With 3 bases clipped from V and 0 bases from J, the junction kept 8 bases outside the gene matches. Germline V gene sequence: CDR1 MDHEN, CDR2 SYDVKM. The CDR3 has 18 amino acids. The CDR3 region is CASSFWRLAGSNTGELFF. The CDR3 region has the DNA TGTGCCAGCAGTTTTTGGCGGCTAGCGGGGTCGAACACCGGGGAGCTGTTTTTT. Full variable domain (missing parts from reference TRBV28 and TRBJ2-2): DVKVTQSSRYLVKRTGEKVFLECVQDMDHENMFWYRQDPGLGLRLIYFSYDVKMKEKGDIPEGYSVSREKKERFSLILESASTNQTSMYLCASSFWRLAGSNTGELFFGEGSRLTVL.

As DNA, the CDR3 is TGTGCCAGCAGTGGGGGACAATTCTATCGGGCCTCTGTTACCTCTGGAAACACCATATATTTT. It codes for CASSGGQFYRASVTSGNTIYF. The V gene is TRBV28, the J gene TRBJ1-3, with D maybe TRBD1 (6 bases). CDR1 is MDHEN and CDR2 is SYDVKM in the germline V gene. The CDR3 is 21 amino acids. With 5 bases removed from V and 0 bases from J, the gap between germline ends came to 29 bases.

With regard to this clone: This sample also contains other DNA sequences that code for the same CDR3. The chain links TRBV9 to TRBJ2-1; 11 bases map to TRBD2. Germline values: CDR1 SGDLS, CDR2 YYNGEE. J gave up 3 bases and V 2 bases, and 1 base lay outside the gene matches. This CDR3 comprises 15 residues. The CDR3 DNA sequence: TGTGCCAGCAGCGTTCTAGCGGGAGGCTACAATGAGCAGTTCTTC. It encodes CASSVLAGGYNEQFF.

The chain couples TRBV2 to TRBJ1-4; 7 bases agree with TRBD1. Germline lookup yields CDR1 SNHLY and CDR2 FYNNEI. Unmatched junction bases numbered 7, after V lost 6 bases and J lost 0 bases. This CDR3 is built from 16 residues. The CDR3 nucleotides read TGTGCCAGCAGCCTGGACAGGCATGCAACTAATGAAAAACTGTTTTTT. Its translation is CASSLDRHATNEKLFF.

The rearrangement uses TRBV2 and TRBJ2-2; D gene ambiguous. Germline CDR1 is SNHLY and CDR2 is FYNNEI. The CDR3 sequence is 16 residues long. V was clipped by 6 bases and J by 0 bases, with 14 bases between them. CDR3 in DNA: TGTGCCAGCAGGGAACAGTTAGCCGCGAACACCGGGGAGCTGTTTTTT. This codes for CASREQLAANTGELFF.

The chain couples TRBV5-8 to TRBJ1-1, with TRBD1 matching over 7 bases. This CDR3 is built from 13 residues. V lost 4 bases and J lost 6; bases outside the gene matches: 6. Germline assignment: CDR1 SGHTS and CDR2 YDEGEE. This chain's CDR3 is CASSKDRAAEAFF. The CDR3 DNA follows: TGTGCCAGCAGCAAAGACAGGGCAGCTGAAGCTTTCTTT.

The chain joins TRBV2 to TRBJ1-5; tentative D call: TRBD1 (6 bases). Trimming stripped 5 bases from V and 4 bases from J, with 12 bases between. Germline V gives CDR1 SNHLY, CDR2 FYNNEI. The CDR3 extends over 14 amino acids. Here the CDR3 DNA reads TGTGCCAGCAGTATCAGCAGGGGTAATCAGCCCCAGCATTTT. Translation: CASSISRGNQPQHF.

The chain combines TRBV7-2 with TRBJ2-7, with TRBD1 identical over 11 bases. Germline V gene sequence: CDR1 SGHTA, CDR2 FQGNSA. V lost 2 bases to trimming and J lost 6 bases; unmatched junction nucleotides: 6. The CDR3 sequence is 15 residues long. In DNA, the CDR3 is TGTGCCAGCAGCTTAACCGGACAGGGGGCTTCCGAGCAGTACTTC. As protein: CASSLTGQGASEQYF.

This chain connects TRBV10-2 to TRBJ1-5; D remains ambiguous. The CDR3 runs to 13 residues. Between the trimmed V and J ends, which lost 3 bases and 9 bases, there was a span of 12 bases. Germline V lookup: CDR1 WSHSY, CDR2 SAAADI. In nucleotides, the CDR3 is TGCGCCAGCAGTGAACAGTTACTTTTGCCCCAGCATTTT. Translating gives CASSEQLLLPQHF.

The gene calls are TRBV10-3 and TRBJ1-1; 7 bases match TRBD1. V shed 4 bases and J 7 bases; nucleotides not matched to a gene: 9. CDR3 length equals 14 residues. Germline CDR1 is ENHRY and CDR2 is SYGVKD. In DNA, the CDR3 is TGTGCCATCAGTGGATGGGACAGTCTTAATGAAGCTTTCTTT. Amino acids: CAISGWDSLNEAFF.

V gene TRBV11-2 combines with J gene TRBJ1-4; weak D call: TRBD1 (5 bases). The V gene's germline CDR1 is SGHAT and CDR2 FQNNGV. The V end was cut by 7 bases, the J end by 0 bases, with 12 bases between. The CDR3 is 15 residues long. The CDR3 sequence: CASKITGATNEKLFF. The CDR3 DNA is TGTGCCAGCAAAATAACAGGAGCAACTAATGAAAAACTGTTTTTT.

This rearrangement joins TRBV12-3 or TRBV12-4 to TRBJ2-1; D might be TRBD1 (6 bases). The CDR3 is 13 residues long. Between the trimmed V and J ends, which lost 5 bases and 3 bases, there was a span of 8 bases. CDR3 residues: CASSQQGYNEQFF. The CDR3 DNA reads TGTGCCAGCAGTCAACAGGGCTACAATGAGCAGTTCTTC.

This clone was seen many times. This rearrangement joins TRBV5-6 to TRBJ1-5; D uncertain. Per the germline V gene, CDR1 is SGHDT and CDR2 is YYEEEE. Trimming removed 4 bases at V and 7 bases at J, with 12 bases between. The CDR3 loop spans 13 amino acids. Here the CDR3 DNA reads TGTGCCAGCAGCGGGAGGGCGGGACAGCCCCAGCATTTT. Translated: CASSGRAGQPQHF.